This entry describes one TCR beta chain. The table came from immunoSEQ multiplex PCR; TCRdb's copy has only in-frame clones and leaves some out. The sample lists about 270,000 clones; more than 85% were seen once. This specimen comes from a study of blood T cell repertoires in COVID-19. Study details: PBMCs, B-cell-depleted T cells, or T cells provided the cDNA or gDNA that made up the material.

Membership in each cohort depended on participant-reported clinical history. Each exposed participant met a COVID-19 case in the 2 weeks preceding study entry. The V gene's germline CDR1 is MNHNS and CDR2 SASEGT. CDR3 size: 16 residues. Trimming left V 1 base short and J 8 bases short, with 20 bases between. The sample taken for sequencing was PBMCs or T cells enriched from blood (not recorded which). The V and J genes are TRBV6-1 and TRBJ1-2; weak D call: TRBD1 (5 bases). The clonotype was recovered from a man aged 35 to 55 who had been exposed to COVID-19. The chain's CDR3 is CASSEEGASSGTGYTF. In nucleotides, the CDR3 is TGTGCCAGCAGTGAAGAAGGGGCCAGTTCGGGTACAGGCTACACCTTC.